This record covers a single TCR beta chain. Its antigen remains unidentified. Replicate PCRs for sorted subsets used 200 ng DNA; this equaled some 30,000 T cell genomes. TCRdb's table, derived via immunoSEQ multiplex PCR, lists solely in-frame clones and lacks some. This sample has some 2,000,000 clones, with under 97% found just once. Germline V lookup: CDR1 MNHEY, CDR2 SMNVEV (reference sequence). The CDR3 sequence is 15 residues long. V shed 7 bases and J 4 bases; nucleotides not matched to a gene: 8. The data stem from a study of shared clonotypes between healthy human individuals. General study points: Generally, naive subsets came out with larger estimated richness than memory subsets. Only blood underwent sampling, and tissue repertoires likely differ.

The V and J genes are TRBV27 and TRBJ1-5; TRBD1 matches 9 bases. The sample consisted of naive CD4+ T cells sorted from blood. Indicated subset: CD45RA+ positively selected. This clonotype originated in a man aged 18 to 29 in good health. Here the CDR3 DNA reads TGTGCCAGCACCTCGGGGACAGGGACAAATCAGCCCCAGCATTTT. Translated: CASTSGTGTNQPQHF.